The 21 T cell receptor beta chains below all came from one sample that was sequenced in a study of cytomegalovirus exposure and HLA in healthy donors. PCR involved 60 Vbeta and 13 Jbeta primers. The data were produced by immunoSEQ multiplex PCR, yet TCRdb's version contains in-frame clones alone and is incomplete. The sample consists of about 130,000 clones, approximately 8.9% of them appearing once. The specimen was PBMCs. All receptors come from a woman in her thirties or forties in good health and CMV-seropositive.

There are a few counts of this clone. The rearrangement uses TRBV11-2 and TRBJ1-6, with no clear D. This CDR3 spans 17 amino acids. V lost 3 bases and J 5 bases, leaving 17 bases between the germline ends. CDR1 is SGHAT and CDR2 is FQNNGV in the germline V gene. The CDR3 loop reads CASSFDLYSGDNSPLHF. In nucleotides, the CDR3 is TGTGCCAGCAGCTTTGACCTGTACTCTGGAGATAATTCACCCCTCCACTTT.

The gene calls are TRBV5-1 and TRBJ2-1; no definite D call. The CDR3 runs 18 residues. Per germline, CDR1 SGHRS and CDR2 YFSETQ. V shed 0 bases and J shed 0 bases, with 16 bases lying between them. The CDR3 sequence is CASSLASLSTRSYNEQFF. The CDR3 coding sequence is TGCGCCAGCAGCTTGGCCAGTCTTTCCACCCGCTCCTACAATGAGCAGTTCTTC.

This clone showed up just a few times. V gene TRBV12-5 combines with J gene TRBJ1-1; D may be TRBD1 (6 bases). There are 16 residues in the CDR3. The V and J ends lost 2 bases and 4 bases respectively, with 17 bases between them. Germline V gene lookup returns CDR1 LGHNT and CDR2 FRNRAP. CDR3 region: CASGLLTGPFSTEAFF. The CDR3 bases are TGTGCTAGTGGTTTGCTGACAGGTCCTTTTAGCACTGAAGCTTTCTTT.

This clone has a handful of counts. The chain carries TRBV5-1 and TRBJ2-7; 9 bases line up with TRBD1. V trimming: 1 base; J trimming: 2 bases; junction bases outside the gene matches: 7. The germline V gene has CDR1 SGHRS and CDR2 YFSETQ. The CDR3 covers 16 residues. The chain's CDR3 is CASSLPGQGLPYEQYF. CDR3 bases: TGCGCCAGCAGCTTGCCTGGACAGGGGCTACCCTACGAGCAGTACTTC.

The CDR3 region is CASSDWGDERAFF. CDR3 nucleotides: TGTGCCAGCAGTGACTGGGGGGACGAGCGAGCTTTCTTT. The chain couples TRBV6-4 to TRBJ1-1, with D possibly TRBD1 on 5 matching bases. With 1 base removed from V and 10 bases from J, the gap between germline ends came to 13 bases. Germline V gene data show CDR1 as MRHNA and CDR2 as SNTAGT. This CDR3 has 13 residues.

In its sample, this clone was seen a few times. V and J are TRBV19 and TRBJ2-6; no definite D call. Germline CDR1 and CDR2: LNHDA and SQIVND (reference sequence). The CDR3 spans 17 residues. The V gene lost 0 bases and the J gene lost 2 bases, with 11 bases spanning the gap. The CDR3 DNA reads TGTGCCAGTAGTATAGATTCCCCGGGTGCTGGGGCCAACGTCCTGACTTTC. Translating gives CASSIDSPGAGANVLTF.

The chain joins TRBV2 to TRBJ2-5; 7 nucleotides match TRBD1. The germline V gene has CDR1 SNHLY and CDR2 FYNNEI. There are 14 residues in the CDR3. With V trimmed by 1 base and J by 5 bases, 4 bases remained unmatched. The CDR3 DNA follows: TGTGCCAGCAGTGAAGAGACAGGGTCGGAGACCCAGTACTTC. Amino acids: CASSEETGSETQYF. The complete variable domain, with remaining parts taken from reference TRBV2 and TRBJ2-5, reads EPEVTQTPSHQVTQMGQEVILRCVPISNHLYFYWYRQILGQKVEFLVSFYNNEISEKSEIFDDQFSVERPDGSNFTLKIRSTKLEDSAMYFCASSEETGSETQYFGPGTRLLVL.

This clone was seen a handful of times. The rearrangement links TRBV20-1 to TRBJ2-7; 7 bases align to TRBD2. Germline V CDR1 and CDR2: DFQATT, SNEGSKA (reference sequence). The ends lost 7 bases at V and 7 bases at J; junction bases unmatched: 4. The CDR3 loop spans 10 amino acids. The CDR3 loop is CSERGGEQYF. CDR3 sequence (DNA): TGCAGTGAAAGGGGAGGGGAGCAGTACTTC.

The rearrangement uses TRBV2 and TRBJ1-2; TRBD1 matches at 8 bases. This CDR3 has 13 amino acids. The V segment lost 7 bases and the J segment 3 bases; nucleotides outside the gene matches: 4. Germline lookup yields CDR1 SNHLY and CDR2 FYNNEI. The chain's CDR3 is CASKTGEDYGYTF. For the CDR3, the DNA is TGTGCCAGCAAGACAGGGGAAGACTATGGCTACACCTTC.

The chain is built from TRBV14 and TRBJ2-3, with 9 nucleotides matching TRBD1. Germline loops: CDR1 SGHDN, CDR2 FVKESK. The junction had 11 bases not matched to a gene; V was cut back by 0 bases and J by 4 bases. The CDR3 is 18 amino acids. CDR3 nucleotides: TGTGCCAGCAGCCAAGATCGGTCCCGTAGACAGGGGGCAGATACGCAGTATTTT. The encoded protein is CASSQDRSRRQGADTQYF.

In this sample, this clone turned up a few times. The chain joins TRBV4-3 to TRBJ1-2; D is undetermined. Per the germline V gene, CDR1 is LGHNA and CDR2 is YSLEER. Trimming cost V 2 bases and J 4 bases, with 14 bases left between them. The CDR3 consists of 15 residues. CDR3: CASSQRGGAGYGYTF. CDR3 sequence (DNA): TGCGCCAGCAGCCAAAGAGGTGGAGCGGGCTATGGCTACACCTTC.

The genes are TRBV6-5 and TRBJ1-2, with 10 bases identical to TRBD1. CDR3 length equals 12 residues. CDR1 MNHEY and CDR2 SVGAGI come from the germline V gene. Germline trimming cut 8 bases from V and 6 bases from J; bases unmatched to any gene: 3. This CDR3 reads CASQGTGDGYTF. Written as DNA, the CDR3 is TGTGCCAGCCAAGGGACAGGGGATGGCTACACCTTC.

This chain joins TRBV11-2 and TRBJ2-3, with no clear D. CDR1 is SGHAT, CDR2 FQNNGV, per germline. The ends were cut back, 0 bases at V and 1 base at J, with 11 bases in the middle. This CDR3 spans 16 amino acids. CDR3 region: CASSLDKVPGTDTQYF. Here the CDR3 DNA reads TGTGCCAGCAGCTTAGATAAAGTACCGGGCACAGATACGCAGTATTTT.

The chain joins TRBV10-1 to TRBJ2-1, with 9 bases fitting TRBD1. The CDR3 extends over 14 amino acids. J was trimmed by 3 bases and V by 7 bases; bases with no gene match: 4. Germline V gives CDR1 WNHNN, CDR2 SYGVQD (reference sequence). The CDR3: CASNPGQGYNEQFF. The DNA for the CDR3 is TGCGCCAGCAATCCGGGACAGGGCTACAATGAGCAGTTCTTC.

The chain carries TRBV28 and TRBJ2-1, with 10 bases matching TRBD2. The germline CDR1 and CDR2 sequences are MDHEN and SYDVKM. This CDR3 is 14 amino acids long. J was trimmed by 12 bases and V by 4 bases; bases with no gene match: 9. CDR3 sequence (DNA): TGTGCCAGCAGTTCTGCGGCAGCGGGGGGGCCGCAGTTCTTC. It translates to CASSSAAAGGPQFF.

This chain joins TRBV10-3 and TRBJ2-1; 7 bases are shared with TRBD2. The CDR3 is 16 residues long. Unmatched junction bases numbered 10, after V lost 2 bases and J lost 6 bases. The germline V gene encodes CDR1 ENHRY and CDR2 SYGVKD. The CDR3 DNA sequence: TGTGCCATCAGTGAGATCGTAGGACTAGTGCTCAATGAGCAGTTCTTC. It yields the protein CAISEIVGLVLNEQFF.

The rearrangement joins TRBV7-3 to TRBJ1-1, with a possible D match to TRBD1 (5 bases). Trimming stripped 1 base from V and 4 bases from J, with 13 bases between. Germline CDR1 SGHTA, CDR2 FQGTGA. The CDR3 runs 15 residues. The CDR3 DNA sequence: TGTGCCAGCAGCTTAATAGGACCGGGGGTCACTGAAGCTTTCTTT. Amino acids: CASSLIGPGVTEAFF.

This clone has just a few counts. This sequence joins TRBV18 and TRBJ2-3; D is unclear. The V gene lost 3 bases and the J gene lost 2 bases, with 6 bases spanning the gap. From germline, CDR1 is KGHSH and CDR2 LQKENI. This CDR3 comprises 13 residues. The CDR3 DNA reads as TGTGCCAGCTCACCTCTCCCCACAGATACGCAGTATTTT. Its translation: CASSPLPTDTQYF.

This clone was seen a handful of times. V usage is TRBV2 and J usage is TRBJ1-5; D unclear. The V gene lost 6 bases and the J gene lost 2 bases, with 11 bases spanning the gap. CDR1 is SNHLY and CDR2 is FYNNEI in the germline V gene. The length of the CDR3 is 14 residues. Written as DNA, the CDR3 is TGTGCCAGCAGAGGCCCCGGGGGCAATCAGCCCCAGCATTTT. Translation gives CASRGPGGNQPQHF. The whole variable domain, filled in from reference TRBV2 and TRBJ1-5, reads EPEVTQTPSHQVTQMGQEVILRCVPISNHLYFYWYRQILGQKVEFLVSFYNNEISEKSEIFDDQFSVERPDGSNFTLKIRSTKLEDSAMYFCASRGPGGNQPQHFGDGTRLSIL.

This clone came up a few times. The DNA of the CDR3 is TGTGCCAGCAGTCTAGCGGGGGGCCGGGGAGAGACCCAGTACTTC. Translating it yields CASSLAGGRGETQYF. The rearrangement links TRBV6-1 to TRBJ2-5; TRBD2 matches at 11 bases. The CDR3 is made up of 15 amino acids. The V gene's germline CDR1 is MNHNS and CDR2 SASEGT. J gave up 4 bases and V 5 bases, and 6 bases lay outside the gene matches.

This clone appeared a few times. V usage is TRBV21-1 and J usage is TRBJ1-4; the table's D gene call, TRBD1, was not cross checked with the DNA. TRBV21-1 is listed as a pseudogene. CDR3 length equals 16 residues. The DNA for the CDR3 is TGTGCCAGCAGCAATTCACCGACAGGGATGAGTGAAAAACTGTTTTTT. This sequence encodes CASSNSPTGMSEKLFF.